Detailed here is one TCR beta chain. Its antigen target is currently unknown. Base-call qualities are not available, and no considerably larger clone is one nucleotide away. This entry comes from a study of lymphopenia after photon versus proton radiotherapy (dated by TCRdb to between 2017 and 2020). Notes on the research overall: The study compared the immunological effects of photon versus proton radiation therapy in patients with gastrointestinal tumors who developed high-grade lymphopenia. The 20 or so patients in the cohort had gastrointestinal tumors, were treated with either photon or proton therapy, and subsequently developed lymphopenia. The study was designed to characterize how the impact on the immune system differs between the two radiation modalities.

From cysteine to phenylalanine, the CDR3 is 19 amino acids long. Just CDR3 DNA is preserved here, 57 bases in frame from base 1. From the germline V gene, CDR1 is LGHNA and CDR2 is YNFKEQ. V has 1 base trimmed and J has 2 bases trimmed; junction bases matching no gene number 9. The library was generated by the immunoSEQ multiplex PCR assay. T cell repertoires were profiled by deep sequencing of rearranged TCR beta loci, alongside multiparametric flow cytometry. This is the immuneACCESS table as TCRdb keeps it, with only in-frame sequences that have V and J called. A part of the clones is gone; compared with another copy, unresolved V genes explain less than half, and the rest is unexplained. In this sample the table shows more than 25,000 clones, almost 90% of which occur a single time. The top ten clones comprise approximately 6.2% of the sample. The paper's findings and limits, for the study overall: Across the cohort, among patients who died, a greater drop in TCR diversity after the nadir was inversely correlated with overall survival time. The survival association was assessed only in patients who died, and the authors presented better survival with proton therapy as a possibility rather than a demonstrated result. Relative stability during treatment was observed in proton-treated patients, whereas loss of naive T cells and TCR diversity and gain of effector/memory populations were observed in photon-treated patients. Once the lymphocyte count had reached its nadir, the repertoires of photon-treated patients showed oligoclonal expansion, particularly of CD8+ Temra cells, and this expansion drove the decline in diversity.

The chain links TRBV4-2 with TRBJ2-3; TRBD2 fits 13 bases in the junction. This sequence originates from a woman in her forties or fifties with pancreatic cancer. This material consisted of peripheral blood, taken from a patient treated with photon-based radiotherapy. The DNA reads TGTGCCAGCAGCCAAGTACGGACTAGCGGGAGCGGGGACACAGATACGCAGTATTTT. This sequence encodes CASSQVRTSGSGDTDTQYF.